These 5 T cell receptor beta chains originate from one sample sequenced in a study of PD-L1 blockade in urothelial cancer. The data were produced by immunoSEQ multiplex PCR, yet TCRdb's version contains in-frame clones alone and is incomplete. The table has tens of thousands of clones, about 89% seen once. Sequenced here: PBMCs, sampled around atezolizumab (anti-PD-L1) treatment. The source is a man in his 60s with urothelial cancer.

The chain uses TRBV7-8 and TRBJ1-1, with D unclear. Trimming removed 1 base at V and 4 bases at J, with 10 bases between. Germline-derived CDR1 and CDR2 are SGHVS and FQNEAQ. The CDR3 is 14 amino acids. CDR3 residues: CASSLVNSATEAFF. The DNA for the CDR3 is TGTGCCAGCAGCTTAGTCAATAGCGCCACTGAAGCTTTCTTT.

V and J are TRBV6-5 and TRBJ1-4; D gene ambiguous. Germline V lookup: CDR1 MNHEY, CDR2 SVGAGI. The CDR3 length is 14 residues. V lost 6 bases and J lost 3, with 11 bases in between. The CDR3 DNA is TGTGCCAGCAGCCCCAACTTCTCTAATGAAAAACTGTTTTTT. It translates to CASSPNFSNEKLFF.

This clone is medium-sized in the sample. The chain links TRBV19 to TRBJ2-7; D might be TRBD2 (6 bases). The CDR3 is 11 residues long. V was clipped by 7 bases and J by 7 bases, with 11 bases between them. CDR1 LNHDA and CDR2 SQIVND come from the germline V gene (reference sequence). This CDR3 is CASTDGGEQYF. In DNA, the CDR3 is TGTGCCAGTACGGATGGGGGGGAGCAGTACTTC.

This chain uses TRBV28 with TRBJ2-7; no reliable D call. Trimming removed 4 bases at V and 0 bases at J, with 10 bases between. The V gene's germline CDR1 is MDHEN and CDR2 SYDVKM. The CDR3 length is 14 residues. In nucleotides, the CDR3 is TGTGCCAGCAGTTACGGAGTGAGCTCCTACGAGCAGTACTTC. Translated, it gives CASSYGVSSYEQYF.

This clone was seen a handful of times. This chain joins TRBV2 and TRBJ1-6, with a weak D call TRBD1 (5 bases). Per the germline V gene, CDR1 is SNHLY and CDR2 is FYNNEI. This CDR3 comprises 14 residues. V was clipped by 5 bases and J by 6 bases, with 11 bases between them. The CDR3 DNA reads TGTGCCAGCAGTCCAGGGCCCATTAATTCACCCCTCCACTTT. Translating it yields CASSPGPINSPLHF.